The T cell receptor (beta chain) under discussion was sequenced for a study of T cells in Graves' hyperthyroidism and ophthalmopathy. Study information: Peripheral blood specimens were obtained at initial diagnosis, prior to any treatment. Study-wide results and limits: Using 13 V-J features, a model discriminated ophthalmopathy from stable hyperthyroidism.

This clonotype was counted only a few times. Antigen unknown. Those patients with uncontrolled infection, other autoimmune disease, pregnancy or lactation were excluded. The diagnostic basis comprised clinical symptoms, serum thyroxine and TRAb, thyroid ultrasound and orbital computed tomography. Germline values: CDR1 MNHNS, CDR2 SASEGT. The CDR3 is 14 residues long. V was trimmed by 5 bases and J by 4 bases, leaving 14 bases between them. Amplification of TCR beta CDR3 regions used RNA as the template. TCR CDR3 regions were first amplified by RT-PCR with HTBI primers. In TCRdb, the multiplex PCR reads were re-called with MiXCR into one record per CDR3 protein. In the table there are 300,000 to 400,000 distinct CDR3 sequences, about 18% of which are singletons.

The V gene is TRBV6-1, the J gene TRBJ1-2, with unresolved D. The sequence came from a man aged 18 to 30 with Graves' ophthalmopathy. Material for sequencing was blood. Here the CDR3 reads CASSSSGVGYGYTF. The CDR3 nucleotides are TGTGCCAGCAGTTCCTCAGGTGTCGGCTATGGCTACACCTTC.